This T cell receptor (beta chain) was retrieved from a study of T-cell reconstitution after alpha-beta-depleted transplantation in children. General study results and limits: Several hundred expanded graft clones reportedly supplied alpha-beta T cells about two months after transplant. At one year after transplant, newly produced T cells mostly accounted for T-cell counts and diversity. Some patients showed high day-60 TCRbeta diversity, which derived from surviving recipient T cells and thymic progenitors.

V was pared by 8 bases and J by 4 bases, with 2 bases between. The CDR3 is 9 residues long. This clonotype was recorded a few times. Its matching antigen is unknown. The library targeted TCRbeta and was prepared with unique molecular identifiers. A single record per CDR3 protein comes from TCRdb applying MiXCR to the PCR reads. The table shows around 270,000 distinct CDR3 sequences, with over 7% occurring only once. The sequence came from a female patient younger than 10 who had a stem cell transplant for Fanconi anemia, so the T cells may come from the graft donor. This chain uses TRBV12-3 or TRBV12-4 with TRBJ1-2, with D unresolved. Material: peripheral blood, obtained 360 days after TCRalphabeta/CD19-depleted stem cell transplant. The CDR3 spells CASGYGYTF. CDR3 sequence (DNA): TGTGCCAGCGGCTATGGCTACACCTTC.